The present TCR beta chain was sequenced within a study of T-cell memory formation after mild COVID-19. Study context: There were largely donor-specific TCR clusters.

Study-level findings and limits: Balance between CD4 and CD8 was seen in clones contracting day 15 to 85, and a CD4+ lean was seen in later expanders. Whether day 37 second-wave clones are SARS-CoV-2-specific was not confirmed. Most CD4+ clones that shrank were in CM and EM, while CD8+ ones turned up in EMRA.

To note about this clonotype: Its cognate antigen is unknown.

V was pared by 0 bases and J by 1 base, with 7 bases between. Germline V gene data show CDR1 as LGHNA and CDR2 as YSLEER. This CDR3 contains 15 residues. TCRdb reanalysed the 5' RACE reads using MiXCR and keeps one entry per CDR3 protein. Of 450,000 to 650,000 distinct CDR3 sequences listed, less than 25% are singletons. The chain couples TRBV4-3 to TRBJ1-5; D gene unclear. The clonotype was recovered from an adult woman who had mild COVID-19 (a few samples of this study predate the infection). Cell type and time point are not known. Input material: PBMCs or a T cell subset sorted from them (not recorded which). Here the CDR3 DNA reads TGCGCCAGCAGCCAAGACAGCTCCAGCAATCAGCCCCAGCATTTT. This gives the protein CASSQDSSSNQPQHF.